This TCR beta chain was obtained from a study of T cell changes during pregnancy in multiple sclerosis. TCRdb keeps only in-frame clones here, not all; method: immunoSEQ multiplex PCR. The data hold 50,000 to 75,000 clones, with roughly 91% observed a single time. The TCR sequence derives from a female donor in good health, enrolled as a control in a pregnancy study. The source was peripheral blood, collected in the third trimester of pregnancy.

Written as DNA, the CDR3 is TGTGCCAGCAGTATGAACAGGGAAGGGCCTGAAGCTTTCTTT. It specifies CASSMNREGPEAFF. This sequence joins TRBV21-1 and TRBJ1-1; the listed D gene, TRBD1, was not tested against the DNA. TRBV21-1 is labeled a pseudogene. The CDR3 loop spans 14 amino acids.